This T cell receptor (beta chain) was sequenced during a study of post-analysis software for immune sequencing data. On the study more broadly: Included courses were relapsing-remitting and secondary progressive multiple sclerosis; progressive-relapsing multiple sclerosis was also included.

In regard to this clonotype: Its antigen is unknown.

CDR3 length: 15 residues. The ends were cut back, 7 bases at V and 4 bases at J, with 19 bases in the middle. Germline-derived CDR1 and CDR2 are MNHEY and SVGEGT. Study conclusions and caveats: Included in a set of five TRBV segments more frequent in patients than controls were TRBV5-6, TRBV5-1 and TRBV20-1.

Unique molecular identifiers were carried by the TCR beta cDNA libraries. Via MiXCR, TCRdb re-called the PCR reads, giving one row per CDR3 protein. Among about 540,000 distinct CDR3 sequences, approximately 34% were seen once, and the ten largest hold approximately 6%. The clonotype comes from a girl aged 2 to 17 with multiple sclerosis. The sample comprised blood. The chain is built from TRBV6-2 or TRBV6-3 and TRBJ1-1; tentatively, D is TRBD1 (5 bases). DNA for the CDR3: TGTGCCAGCAACAAGGCCGCACGGAGGGGCACTGAAGCTTTCTTT. It translates to CASNKAARRGTEAFF.